This T cell receptor (beta chain) appears in the sequencing data of a study of blood T cell repertoires in COVID-19. Adults between roughly 18 and 95 years of age took part from some 25 US areas. Data came from immunoSEQ multiplex PCR; TCRdb stores just in-frame clones and leaves some out. The table lists some 260,000 clones, 85% to 90% of them singletons. Trimming took off 6 bases at V and 0 bases at J, with 9 bases between the two ends. The CDR3 contains 14 residues. Germline V gene sequence: CDR1 SQVTM, CDR2 ANQGSEA. Sequencing was performed on PBMCs or T cells enriched from blood (not recorded which). The chain carries TRBV29-1 and TRBJ2-6; a possible D gene is TRBD1 (6 bases). The TCR sequence derives from a middle-aged man who had recovered from COVID-19. The CDR3 is CSVETGSGANVLTF. DNA of the CDR3: TGCAGCGTAGAGACAGGCTCTGGGGCCAACGTCCTGACTTTC.